What follows are 29 T cell receptor beta chains derived from one specimen sequenced in a study of blood T cell repertoires in COVID-19 (dated by TCRdb to 2018 to 2021). Library method: the immunoSEQ multiplex PCR assay. TCRdb holds this immuneACCESS table with in-frame rearrangements only. Some clones are missing; in checked studies, unresolved V genes explain under half, and the rest has no known cause. The sample includes 150,000 to 200,000 clones, with approximately 85% observed a single time. Together, the top ten hold under 7.5% of the sample. The sequenced sample consisted of peripheral blood. The receptors derive from a man older than 75 with COVID-19, enrolled during active disease.

The chain carries TRBV5-4 and TRBJ2-6; 9 bases are shared with TRBD1. V shed 4 bases and J 2 bases; nucleotides not matched to a gene: 7. From germline, CDR1 is SGHNT and CDR2 YYREEE (reference sequence). The CDR3 extends over 17 amino acids. Here the CDR3 DNA reads TGTGCCAGCAGCGCCGGGACAGGGAAAGCTGGGGCCAACGTCCTGACTTTC. The encoded protein is CASSAGTGKAGANVLTF.

The J gene is TRBJ2-1, the V gene TRBV3-1 (or the pseudogene TRBV3-2), with unresolved D. The germline V gene has CDR1 LGHDT and CDR2 YNNKEL (reference sequence). The CDR3 is made up of 12 amino acids. Trimming pared 1 base from V and 8 bases from J, leaving 6 bases between. The DNA for the CDR3 is TGTGCCAGCAGCCAAGTAGTTGATGAGCAGTTCTTC. Protein: CASSQVVDEQFF.

The count of this clone is one. The chain employs TRBV14 and TRBJ2-1, with D perhaps matching TRBD2 (5 bases). The V end lost 4 bases, the J end lost 5 bases, and 12 bases lay between the germline ends. Germline V gene data show CDR1 as SGHDN and CDR2 as FVKESK. The CDR3 spans 14 residues. The CDR3 reads CASSRKEGNNEQFF. The CDR3 region has the DNA TGTGCCAGCAGCCGGAAAGAGGGTAACAATGAGCAGTTCTTC.

The chain employs TRBV7-9 and TRBJ2-2; no reliable D call. The CDR3 covers 14 residues. CDR1 SEHNR and CDR2 FQNEAQ come from the germline V gene (reference sequence). The V gene lost 1 base and the J gene lost 6 bases, with 9 bases spanning the gap. The chain's CDR3 is CASSLEWASGELFF. The CDR3 bases are TGTGCCAGCAGCTTAGAATGGGCCTCCGGGGAGCTGTTTTTT.

The chain carries TRBV28 and TRBJ2-3; 7 bases are shared with TRBD1. Germline V gene lookup returns CDR1 MDHEN and CDR2 SYDVKM. V gave up 6 bases and J gave up 3 bases; unmatched junction bases: 6. The CDR3 covers 14 residues. CDR3 bases: TGTGCCAGCAGCTGGAGACAGGGTACAGATACGCAGTATTTT. This encodes CASSWRQGTDTQYF.

The chain has TRBV5-8 and TRBJ1-2; TRBD1 matches at 7 bases. V was clipped by 1 base and J by 4 bases; unmatched bases: 13. Germline lookup yields CDR1 SGHTS and CDR2 YDEGEE. This CDR3 contains 17 residues. The CDR3 loop is CASSLKGTDPIIYGYTF. CDR3 DNA sequence: TGTGCCAGCAGCTTGAAGGGGACAGACCCAATTATCTATGGCTACACCTTC.

The genes are TRBV25-1 and TRBJ1-2, with TRBD1 identical over 7 bases. Germline V gives CDR1 MGHDK, CDR2 SYGVNS. The CDR3 covers 14 residues. Unmatched junction bases numbered 3, after V lost 1 base and J lost 4 bases. The CDR3 DNA reads as TGTGCCAGCAGTGAATCAAACAGGGGCTATGGCTACACCTTC. Protein sequence: CASSESNRGYGYTF.

The chain joins TRBV18 to TRBJ2-7; D may be TRBD1 (6 bases). Trimming removed 3 bases at V and 3 bases at J, with 18 bases between. There are 16 residues in the CDR3. The V gene's germline CDR1 is KGHSH and CDR2 LQKENI. The CDR3 loop is CASSPGQLGRGYEQYF. The CDR3 DNA reads as TGTGCCAGCTCACCGGGCCAGCTAGGCAGGGGCTACGAGCAGTACTTC.

The gene calls are TRBV14 and TRBJ2-1; 10 bases agree with TRBD2. Trimming at V came to 1 base and at J to 6 bases, leaving 12 bases not matched to a gene. CDR1 and CDR2 from the germline V gene are SGHDN and FVKESK. CDR3 length: 18 amino acids. The CDR3 DNA follows: TGTGCCAGCAGCCAAGCCCCGAAAACTAGCGGGGAGCCCAATGAGCAGTTCTTC. Amino acid sequence: CASSQAPKTSGEPNEQFF.

The chain uses TRBV7-3 and TRBJ2-5, with 8 bases lining up with TRBD2. This CDR3 region has 15 residues. V gave up 1 base and J gave up 2 bases; unmatched junction bases: 3. The germline V gene has CDR1 SGHTA and CDR2 FQGTGA. Written as DNA, the CDR3 is TGTGCCAGCAGCTTAAACCCGGGGGGGCAAGAGACCCAGTACTTC. This gives the protein CASSLNPGGQETQYF. Full variable domain (missing parts from reference TRBV7-3 and TRBJ2-5): GAGVSQTPSNKVTEKGKYVELRCDPISGHTALYWYRQSLGQGPEFLIYFQGTGAADDSGLPNDRFFAVRPEGSVSTLKIQRTERGDSAVYLCASSLNPGGQETQYFGPGTRLLVL.

This clone was found a few times. V gene TRBV25-1 combines with J gene TRBJ1-6; 11 positions match TRBD1. The CDR3 extends over 14 amino acids. CDR1 and CDR2 (germline): MGHDK, SYGVNS. Trimming took 6 bases from V and 11 from J; bases not matched to a gene: 6. CDR3 in amino acids: CASSQGQGGTPLHF. In DNA form, the CDR3 reads TGTGCCAGCAGCCAGGGACAGGGGGGAACACCCCTCCACTTT.

A note on this clone: One end of the junction is discordant with germline, which a read error may explain. The CDR3, as DNA: TGTGCCGGCAGTTTATTGGGTATTGGGCTCCCTCGGAGGGAGACCCAGTACTTC. Its translation is CAGSLLGIGLPRRETQYF. The rearrangement joins TRBV28 to TRBJ2-5, with D possibly matching TRBD2 (5 bases). The CDR3 is 18 amino acids. CDR1 and CDR2 from the germline V gene are MDHEN and SYDVKM.

This chain joins TRBV7-8 and TRBJ1-1; D gene unclear. The germline V gene has CDR1 SGHVS and CDR2 FQNEAQ. V was cut by 1 base and J by 6 bases, with 6 bases left in between. The CDR3 consists of 12 residues. The CDR3 sequence is CASSLVAAEAFF. CDR3 in DNA: TGTGCCAGCAGCTTAGTAGCAGCTGAAGCTTTCTTT.

CDR3 nucleotides: TGCGCCAGCAGCATCACAGGCACCGGGGAGCTGTTTTTT. Its protein is CASSITGTGELFF. The gene calls are TRBV5-1 and TRBJ2-2; perhaps TRBD1 as D (5 bases). The CDR3 extends over 13 amino acids. V lost 4 bases and J lost 4, with 8 bases in between. CDR1 SGHRS and CDR2 YFSETQ come from the germline V gene.

This sequence joins TRBV3-1 (or the pseudogene TRBV3-2) and TRBJ1-6; tentative D call: TRBD1 (6 bases). This CDR3 region has 17 residues. V was pared by 4 bases and J by 6 bases, with 19 bases between. CDR1 LGHDT and CDR2 YNNKEL come from the germline V gene (reference sequence). The CDR3 nucleotides are TGTGCCAGCAGCCCGAACAGGGAAGCGATCGGTAATTCACCCCTCCACTTT. Protein sequence: CASSPNREAIGNSPLHF.

In its sample, this clone was seen once. The V gene is TRBV5-1, the J gene TRBJ1-3; unclear D gene. The CDR3 spans 14 residues. V lost 3 bases and J 0 bases, leaving 7 bases between the germline ends. Per germline, CDR1 SGHRS and CDR2 YFSETQ. CDR3 loop: CASSSTGSGNTIYF. CDR3 DNA sequence: TGCGCCAGCAGCTCCACCGGCTCTGGAAACACCATATATTTT.

The genes are TRBV6-2 or TRBV6-3 and TRBJ1-3; D might be TRBD1 (5 bases). The CDR3 covers 16 residues. Trimming cost V 2 bases and J 0 bases, with 11 bases left between them. Germline CDR1 MNHEY, CDR2 SVGEGT. This chain's CDR3 is CASSYRTPYSGNTIYF. CDR3 DNA: TGTGCCAGCAGTTACCGGACACCCTACTCTGGAAACACCATATATTTT.

The chain recombines TRBV19 with TRBJ2-7, with 9 bases lining up with TRBD1. The CDR3 spans 16 residues. J lost 1 base, V lost 5 bases, and 9 bases had no gene match. The V gene's germline CDR1 is LNHDA and CDR2 SQIVND (reference sequence). The CDR3 here is CASSGGQGVVSYEQYF. DNA of the CDR3: TGTGCCAGTAGTGGGGGACAGGGAGTTGTTTCCTACGAGCAGTACTTC.

This chain links TRBV7-2 with TRBJ1-1, with D hard to call. This CDR3 spans 14 amino acids. V was pared by 0 bases and J by 7 bases, with 12 bases between. Germline assignment: CDR1 SGHTA and CDR2 FQGNSA. For the CDR3, the DNA is TGTGCCAGCAGCTTAGCGTTTTTGTGGAGTGAAGCTTTCTTT. As protein: CASSLAFLWSEAFF.

The genes are TRBV18 and TRBJ2-5; 7 positions match TRBD1. CDR3 length: 15 residues. The junction had 6 bases not matched to a gene; V was cut back by 4 bases and J by 1 base. CDR1 is KGHSH and CDR2 is LQKENI in the germline V gene. Written as DNA, the CDR3 is TGTGCCAGCTCACAACAGGGGAAAGCCCAAGAGACCCAGTACTTC. Encoded protein: CASSQQGKAQETQYF.

V is TRBV5-4 and J is TRBJ1-1, with D uncertain. The CDR3 extends over 14 amino acids. V lost 0 bases, J lost 3 bases, and 9 bases lay in between. Germline loops: CDR1 SGHNT, CDR2 YYREEE (reference sequence). The CDR3 nucleotides read TGTGCCAGCAGCTTGGGTCCGGGTGACACTGAAGCTTTCTTT. Translation gives CASSLGPGDTEAFF.

This chain connects TRBV10-3 to TRBJ1-1, with D perhaps matching TRBD1 (6 bases). Germline assignment: CDR1 ENHRY and CDR2 SYGVKD. The CDR3 runs 14 residues. Deletions cut 5 bases from V and 1 base from J, with 11 bases between. CDR3 DNA: TGTGCCATCAGTCAGGGGAGGGAGAACACTGAAGCTTTCTTT. Amino acid sequence: CAISQGRENTEAFF.

V and J are TRBV12-5 and TRBJ2-2; TRBD1 agrees at 8 bases. The V gene end was trimmed by 4 bases and the J gene end by 0 bases; junction bases not matched to a gene: 1. Germline lookup yields CDR1 LGHNT and CDR2 FRNRAP. This CDR3 has 15 residues. The DNA of the CDR3 is TGTGCTAGTGGTTCGGGACAGGCGAACACCGGGGAGCTGTTTTTT. It encodes CASGSGQANTGELFF.

The V call is TRBV12-3 or TRBV12-4, the J call TRBJ2-2, with 7 positions matching TRBD2. This CDR3 comprises 13 residues. Trimming cost V 6 bases and J 7 bases; bases outside gene matches: 5. CDR3 protein: CASRTWGGGELFF. CDR3 coding DNA: TGTGCCAGCAGGACGTGGGGGGGCGGGGAGCTGTTTTTT.

This clone was observed at least ten times. The chain links TRBV7-2 to TRBJ2-7; perhaps TRBD2 as D (6 bases). Trimming shortened V by 3 bases and J by 3 bases, and 12 bases separated the two germline ends. CDR1 and CDR2 from the germline V gene are SGHTA and FQGNSA. The CDR3 length is 14 residues. DNA for the CDR3: TGTGCCAGCAGCTTGGCGGGGCAAGTCTACGAGCAGTACTTC. Its protein is CASSLAGQVYEQYF.

The J gene is TRBJ2-3, the V gene TRBV7-6; the match to TRBD2 covers 7 bases. The CDR3 loop spans 15 amino acids. CDR1 and CDR2 from the germline V gene are SGHVS and FNYEAQ. The trim removed 6 bases at V and 1 base at J, leaving 7 bases unmatched. CDR3 in amino acids: CASSYIRGGTDTQYF. CDR3 sequence (DNA): TGTGCCAGCAGTTACATTCGGGGGGGCACAGATACGCAGTATTTT.

The rearrangement links TRBV3-1 (or the pseudogene TRBV3-2) to TRBJ1-5; tentatively, D is TRBD1 (5 bases). The CDR3 sequence is 12 residues long. Trimming left V 1 base short and J 10 bases short, with 8 bases between. The germline V gene has CDR1 LGHDT and CDR2 YNNKEL (reference sequence). The CDR3 is CASSQGGTPQHF. CDR3 DNA sequence: TGTGCCAGCAGCCAAGGAGGGACTCCCCAGCATTTT.

This chain connects TRBV4-1 to TRBJ1-4; TRBD1 aligns across 8 bases. This CDR3 has 16 residues. The germline V gene encodes CDR1 MGHRA and CDR2 YSYEKL. V shed 0 bases, J shed 4 bases, and the junction held 4 bases outside the gene matches. For the CDR3, the DNA is TGCGCCAGCAGCCAAGAGAGGACAGGGTATAATGAAAAACTGTTTTTT. Protein sequence: CASSQERTGYNEKLFF.

The CDR3 region has the DNA TGTGCCAGCAGCCAAGCCGTAGTCAGGGGGCCGAAGGATGAGCAGTTCTTC. Its translation: CASSQAVVRGPKDEQFF. The chain combines TRBV3-1 (or the pseudogene TRBV3-2) with TRBJ2-1; 8 bases align to TRBD1. The ends lost 1 base at V and 8 bases at J; junction bases unmatched: 13. Germline assignment: CDR1 LGHDT and CDR2 YNNKEL (reference sequence). The CDR3 totals 17 residues.